This T cell receptor beta chain was captured by sequencing in a study of shared T cell receptors in the human thymus. The V end was cut by 0 bases, the J end by 4 bases, with 4 bases between. CDR3 length equals 13 residues. The sample holds a few counts of this clone. Clones were read by immunoSEQ multiplex PCR, and TCRdb kept only the in-frame ones, dropping some. The sample includes over 450,000 clones, around 78% of them seen just once. These data also formed part of another study, on human thymus T cells.

The rearrangement links TRBV23-1 to TRBJ1-5; no clear D gene. TRBV23-1 is noted as an ORF with a role that remains uncertain. Sequencing was carried out using thymocytes. This clonotype was obtained from a boy under two years old with a congenital heart defect. CDR3 DNA sequence: TGCGCCAGCAGTCAATCGCAGAATCAGCCCCAGCATTTT. Translation gives CASSQSQNQPQHF.